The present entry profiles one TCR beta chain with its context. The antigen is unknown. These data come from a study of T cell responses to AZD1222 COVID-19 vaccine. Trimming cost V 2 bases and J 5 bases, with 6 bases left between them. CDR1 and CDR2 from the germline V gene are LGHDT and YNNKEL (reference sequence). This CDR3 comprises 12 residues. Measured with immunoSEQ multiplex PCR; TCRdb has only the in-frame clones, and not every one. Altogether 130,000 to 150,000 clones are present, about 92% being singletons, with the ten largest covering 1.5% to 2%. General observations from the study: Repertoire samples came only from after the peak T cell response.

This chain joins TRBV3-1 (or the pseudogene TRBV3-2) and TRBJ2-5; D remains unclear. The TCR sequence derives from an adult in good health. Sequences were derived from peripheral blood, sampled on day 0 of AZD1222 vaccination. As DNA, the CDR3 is TGTGCCAGCAGCCAAAGCGCGGAGACCCAGTACTTC. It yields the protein CASSQSAETQYF.